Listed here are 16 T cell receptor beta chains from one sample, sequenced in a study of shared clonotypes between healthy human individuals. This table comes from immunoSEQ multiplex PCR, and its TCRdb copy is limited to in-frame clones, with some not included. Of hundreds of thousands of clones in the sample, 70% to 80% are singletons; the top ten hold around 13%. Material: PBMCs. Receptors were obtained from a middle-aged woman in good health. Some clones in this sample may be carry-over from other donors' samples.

CDR3 nucleotides: TGTGCCAGCAGCCCAGGACAGGGAAACTATGGCTACACCTTC. This codes for CASSPGQGNYGYTF. The rearrangement links TRBV11-2 to TRBJ1-2; 8 nucleotides align to TRBD1. This CDR3 has 14 amino acids. The V segment lost 5 bases and the J segment 2 bases; nucleotides outside the gene matches: 4. Germline CDR1 SGHAT, CDR2 FQNNGV.

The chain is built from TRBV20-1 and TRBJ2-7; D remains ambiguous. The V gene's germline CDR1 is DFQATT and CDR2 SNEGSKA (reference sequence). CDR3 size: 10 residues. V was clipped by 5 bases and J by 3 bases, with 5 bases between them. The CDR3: CSALNYEQYF. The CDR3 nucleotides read TGCAGTGCTCTGAACTACGAGCAGTACTTC.

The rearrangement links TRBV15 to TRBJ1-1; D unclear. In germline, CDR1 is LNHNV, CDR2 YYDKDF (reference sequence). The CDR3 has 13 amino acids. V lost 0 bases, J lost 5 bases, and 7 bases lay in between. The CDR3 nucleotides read TGTGCCACCAGCAGAGATGTGCATACTGAAGCTTTCTTT. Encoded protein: CATSRDVHTEAFF.

For the CDR3, the DNA is TGTGCCAGCAGTTCTGACAGGTACTCCTACGAGCAGTACTTC. It translates to CASSSDRYSYEQYF. V gene TRBV28 combines with J gene TRBJ2-7; D possibly corresponds to TRBD1 (6 bases). From germline, CDR1 is MDHEN and CDR2 SYDVKM. CDR3 length: 14 residues. Deletions cut 4 bases from V and 0 bases from J, with 10 bases between.

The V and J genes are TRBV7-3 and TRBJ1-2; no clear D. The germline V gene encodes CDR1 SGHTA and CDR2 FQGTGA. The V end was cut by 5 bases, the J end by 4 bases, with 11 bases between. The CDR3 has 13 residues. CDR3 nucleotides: TGTGCCAGCAGCAAGGAAACCGGCTATGGCTACACCTTC. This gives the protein CASSKETGYGYTF.

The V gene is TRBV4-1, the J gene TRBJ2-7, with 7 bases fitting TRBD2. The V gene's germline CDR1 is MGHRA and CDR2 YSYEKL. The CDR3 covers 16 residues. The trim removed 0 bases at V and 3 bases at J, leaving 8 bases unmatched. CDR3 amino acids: CASSQEGGGRSYEQYF. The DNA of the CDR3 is TGCGCCAGCAGCCAAGAAGGCGGCGGGAGAAGCTACGAGCAGTACTTC.

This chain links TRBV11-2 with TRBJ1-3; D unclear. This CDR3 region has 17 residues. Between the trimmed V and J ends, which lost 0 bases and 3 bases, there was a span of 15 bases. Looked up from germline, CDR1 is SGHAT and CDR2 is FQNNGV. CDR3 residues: CASSLDHPLGFGNTIYF. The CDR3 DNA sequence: TGTGCCAGCAGCTTAGATCACCCATTAGGGTTTGGAAACACCATATATTTT. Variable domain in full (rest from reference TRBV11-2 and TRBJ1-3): EAGVAQSPRYKIIEKRQSVAFWCNPISGHATLYWYQQILGQGPKLLIQFQNNGVVDDSQLPKDRFSAERLKGVDSTLKIQPAKLEDSAVYLCASSLDHPLGFGNTIYFGEGSWLTVV.

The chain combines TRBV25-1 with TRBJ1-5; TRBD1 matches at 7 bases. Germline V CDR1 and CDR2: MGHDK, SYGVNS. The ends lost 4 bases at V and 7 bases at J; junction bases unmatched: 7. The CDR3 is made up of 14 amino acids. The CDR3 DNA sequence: TGTGCCAGCAGTGGACAGGGACGGGAACAGCCCCAGCATTTT. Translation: CASSGQGREQPQHF. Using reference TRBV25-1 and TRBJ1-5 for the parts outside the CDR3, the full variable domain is EADIYQTPRYLVIGTGKKITLECSQTMGHDKMYWYQQDPGMELHLIHYSYGVNSTEKGDLSSESTVSRIRTEHFPLTLESARPSHTSQYLCASSGQGREQPQHFGDGTRLSIL.

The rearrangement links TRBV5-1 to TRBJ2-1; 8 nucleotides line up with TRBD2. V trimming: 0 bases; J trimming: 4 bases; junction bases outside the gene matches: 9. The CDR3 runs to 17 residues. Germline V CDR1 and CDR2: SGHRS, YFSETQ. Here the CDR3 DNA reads TGCGCCAGCAGCTTGGATGATGGTAGCGGGATATACAATGAGCAGTTCTTC. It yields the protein CASSLDDGSGIYNEQFF.

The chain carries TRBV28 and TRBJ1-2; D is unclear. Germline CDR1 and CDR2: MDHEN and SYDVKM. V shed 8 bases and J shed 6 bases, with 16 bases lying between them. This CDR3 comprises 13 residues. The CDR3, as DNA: TGTGCCAGCTCTCTGGGCTCTCGAGATGGCTACACCTTC. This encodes CASSLGSRDGYTF.

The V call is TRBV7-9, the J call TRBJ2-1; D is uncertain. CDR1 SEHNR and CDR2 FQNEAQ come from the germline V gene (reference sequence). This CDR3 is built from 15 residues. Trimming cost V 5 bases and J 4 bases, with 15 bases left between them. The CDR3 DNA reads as TGTGCCAGCAGCCCTATCGGAACTAATTACAATGAGCAGTTCTTC. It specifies CASSPIGTNYNEQFF.

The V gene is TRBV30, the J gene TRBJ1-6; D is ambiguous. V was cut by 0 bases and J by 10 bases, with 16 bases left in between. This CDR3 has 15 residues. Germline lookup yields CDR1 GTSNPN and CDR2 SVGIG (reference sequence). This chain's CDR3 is CAWSVPTRGGSPLHF. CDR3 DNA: TGTGCCTGGAGTGTCCCCACTCGTGGCGGGTCACCCCTCCACTTT.

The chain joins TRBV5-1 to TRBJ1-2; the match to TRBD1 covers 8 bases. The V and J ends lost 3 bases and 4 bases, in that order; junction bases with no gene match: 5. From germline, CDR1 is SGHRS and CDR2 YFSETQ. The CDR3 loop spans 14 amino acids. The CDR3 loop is CASSSAGGGYGYTF. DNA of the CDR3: TGCGCCAGCAGCTCGGCAGGGGGCGGCTATGGCTACACCTTC. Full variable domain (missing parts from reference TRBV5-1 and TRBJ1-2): KAGVTQTPRYLIKTRGQQVTLSCSPISGHRSVSWYQQTPGQGLQFLFEYFSETQRNKGNFPGRFSGRQFSNSRSEMNVSTLELGDSALYLCASSSAGGGYGYTFGSGTRLTVV.

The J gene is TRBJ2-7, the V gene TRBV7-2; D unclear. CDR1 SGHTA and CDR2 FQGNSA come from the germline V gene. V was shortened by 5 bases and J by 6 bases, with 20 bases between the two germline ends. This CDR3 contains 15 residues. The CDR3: CASSPLGLGSSEQYF. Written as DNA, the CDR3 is TGTGCCAGCAGCCCCCTTGGGCTAGGTTCGTCCGAGCAGTACTTC.

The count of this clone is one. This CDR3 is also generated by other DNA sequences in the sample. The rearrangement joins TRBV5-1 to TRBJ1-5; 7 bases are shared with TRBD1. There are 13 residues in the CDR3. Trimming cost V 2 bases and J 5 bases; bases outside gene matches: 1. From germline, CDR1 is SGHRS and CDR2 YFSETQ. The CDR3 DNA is TGCGCCAGCAGCTTAGACAGGGATCAGCCCCAGCATTTT. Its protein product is CASSLDRDQPQHF.

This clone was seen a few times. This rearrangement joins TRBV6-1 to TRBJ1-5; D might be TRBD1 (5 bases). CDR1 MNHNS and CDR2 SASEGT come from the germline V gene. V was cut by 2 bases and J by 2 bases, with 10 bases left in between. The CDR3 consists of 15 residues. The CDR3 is CASSEWGMGNQPQHF. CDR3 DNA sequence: TGTGCCAGCAGTGAATGGGGGATGGGCAATCAGCCCCAGCATTTT.